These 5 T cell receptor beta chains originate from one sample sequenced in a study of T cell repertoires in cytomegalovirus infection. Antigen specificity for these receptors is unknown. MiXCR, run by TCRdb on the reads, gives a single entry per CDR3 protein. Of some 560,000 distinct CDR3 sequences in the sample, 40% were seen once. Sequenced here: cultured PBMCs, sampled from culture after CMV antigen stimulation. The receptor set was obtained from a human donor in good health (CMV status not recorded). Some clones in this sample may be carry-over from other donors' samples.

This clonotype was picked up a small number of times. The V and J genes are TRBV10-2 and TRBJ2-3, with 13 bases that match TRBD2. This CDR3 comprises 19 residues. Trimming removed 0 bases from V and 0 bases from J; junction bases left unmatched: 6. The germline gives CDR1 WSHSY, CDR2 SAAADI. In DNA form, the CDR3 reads TGCGCCAGCAGTGAGTCGGGACTAGCGGGGAAACAAAGCACAGATACGCAGTATTTT. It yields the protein CASSESGLAGKQSTDTQYF.

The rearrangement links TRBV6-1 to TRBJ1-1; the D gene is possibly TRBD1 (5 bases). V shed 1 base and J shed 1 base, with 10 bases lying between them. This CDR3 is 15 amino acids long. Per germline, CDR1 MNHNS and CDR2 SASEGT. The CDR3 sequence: CASSEGGLQNTEAFF. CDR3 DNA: TGTGCCAGCAGTGAAGGGGGACTCCAGAACACTGAAGCTTTCTTT.

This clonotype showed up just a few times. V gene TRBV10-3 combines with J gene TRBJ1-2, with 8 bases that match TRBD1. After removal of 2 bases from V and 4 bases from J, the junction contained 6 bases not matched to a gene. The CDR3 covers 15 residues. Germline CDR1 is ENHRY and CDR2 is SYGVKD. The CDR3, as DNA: TGTGCCATCAGTGAGAGGGGACAGGCGACCTATGGCTACACCTTC. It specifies CAISERGQATYGYTF.

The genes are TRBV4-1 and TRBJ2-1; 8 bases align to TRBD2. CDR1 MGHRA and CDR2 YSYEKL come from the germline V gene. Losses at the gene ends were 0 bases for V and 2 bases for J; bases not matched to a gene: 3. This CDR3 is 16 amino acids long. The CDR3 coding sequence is TGCGCCAGCAGCCAAGACGGGAGGGGCACCTACAATGAGCAGTTCTTC. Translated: CASSQDGRGTYNEQFF.

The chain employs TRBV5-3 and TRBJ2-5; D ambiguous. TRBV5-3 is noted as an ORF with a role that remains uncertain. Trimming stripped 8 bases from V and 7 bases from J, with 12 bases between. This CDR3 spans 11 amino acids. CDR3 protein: CASSQDRTQYF. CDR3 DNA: TGTGCCAGCAGCCAGGATAGGACCCAGTACTTC.